One and the same sample provided the 16 T cell receptor beta chains below, sequenced in a study of control samples from healthy donors and cancer patients. Clones were sequenced by immunoSEQ multiplex PCR, and TCRdb holds only the in-frame ones, with some missing. Found here are 150,000 to 200,000 clones, about 93% of them singletons; the top ten hold 0.68%. Sequenced input: blood. The origin of the receptors is a woman aged 25 to 39 in good health.

The J gene is TRBJ2-1, the V gene TRBV6-5, with 10 positions matching TRBD1. The CDR3 runs 15 residues. Germline V CDR1 and CDR2: MNHEY, SVGAGI. With V trimmed by 5 bases and J by 4 bases, 5 bases remained unmatched. The chain's CDR3 is CASSTGTGAYNEQFF. CDR3 nucleotide sequence: TGTGCCAGCAGTACCGGGACAGGGGCATACAATGAGCAGTTCTTC.

On this clone: An end of the junction does not agree with germline; a read error may underlie this. The chain employs TRBV5-4 and TRBJ2-1; 16 nucleotides line up with TRBD2. This CDR3 is 17 amino acids long. Per the germline V gene, CDR1 is SGHNT and CDR2 is YYREEE (reference sequence). The CDR3 DNA sequence: TGTGCCAGCAACTTGGGGACTAGCGGGAGGGGGATCAATGAGCAGTTCTTC. This encodes CASNLGTSGRGINEQFF.

DNA of the CDR3: TGTGCCAGCAGCTTAGGGGGCTCCAGCTATGGCTACACCTTC. It encodes CASSLGGSSYGYTF. The chain combines TRBV7-9 with TRBJ1-2; possible D gene TRBD1, 5 bases. The CDR3 contains 14 residues. CDR1 and CDR2 from the germline V gene are SEHNR and FQNEAQ (reference sequence). V shed 1 base and J shed 4 bases, with 10 bases lying between them.

This chain joins TRBV27 and TRBJ2-1; 7 bases fit TRBD1. The V segment lost 2 bases and the J segment 2 bases; nucleotides outside the gene matches: 0. The CDR3 consists of 14 residues. CDR1 is MNHEY and CDR2 is SMNVEV in the germline V gene (reference sequence). CDR3 nucleotides: TGTGCCAGCAGTTTACAGGGGGCCTACAATGAGCAGTTCTTC. This sequence encodes CASSLQGAYNEQFF.

The sample holds one count of this clone. This sequence joins TRBV19 and TRBJ2-2, with 12 bases identical to TRBD2. The germline V gene has CDR1 LNHDA and CDR2 SQIVND (reference sequence). The CDR3 sequence is 17 residues long. V dropped 3 bases and J dropped 0; count of bases not matched to a gene: 2. The chain's CDR3 is CASSMGLAGANTGELFF. DNA of the CDR3: TGTGCCAGTAGTATGGGACTAGCGGGCGCGAACACCGGGGAGCTGTTTTTT.

The chain uses TRBV5-6 and TRBJ2-2; D gene uncertain. Germline V lookup: CDR1 SGHDT, CDR2 YYEEEE. CDR3 length: 13 amino acids. Trimming stripped 4 bases from V and 8 bases from J, with 12 bases between. In DNA, the CDR3 is TGTGCCAGCAGCACGACGAGGTTGGGGGAGCTGTTTTTT. This encodes CASSTTRLGELFF. Full variable domain (remainder filled in from reference TRBV5-6 and TRBJ2-2): DAGVTQSPTHLIKTRGQQVTLRCSPKSGHDTVSWYQQALGQGPQFIFQYYEEEERQRGNFPDRFSGHQFPNYSSELNVNALLLGDSALYLCASSTTRLGELFFGEGSRLTVL.

The chain is built from TRBV5-1 and TRBJ1-3; maybe TRBD1 (6 bases). CDR3 size: 16 residues. Germline V gene lookup returns CDR1 SGHRS and CDR2 YFSETQ. Trimming took 1 base from V and 3 from J, leaving 14 bases between them. CDR3 DNA sequence: TGCGCCAGCAGCTTGACCACTACAGGGTTTGGAAACACCATATATTTT. Its translation: CASSLTTTGFGNTIYF.

V and J are TRBV2 and TRBJ2-1, with D perhaps matching TRBD2 (5 bases). CDR1 and CDR2 (germline): SNHLY, FYNNEI. The V gene lost 8 bases and the J gene lost 6 bases, with 14 bases spanning the gap. This CDR3 contains 13 residues. The CDR3 coding sequence is TGTGCCAGCTTAATTTGGACTGCCAATGAGCAGTTCTTC. This encodes CASLIWTANEQFF.

This clone was counted only a few times. The chain combines TRBV7-9 with TRBJ1-3, with D perhaps TRBD1 (5 bases). CDR3 length: 15 amino acids. CDR1 is SEHNR and CDR2 is FQNEAQ in the germline V gene (reference sequence). V lost 3 bases to trimming and J lost 0 bases, with 9 bases between them. The CDR3 nucleotides are TGTGCCAGCAGCTTCGACAGCAACTCTGGAAACACCATATATTTT. It yields the protein CASSFDSNSGNTIYF.

V is TRBV29-1 and J is TRBJ2-7; the D gene could be TRBD1 or TRBD2 (5 bases each). The CDR3 spans 14 residues. Looked up from germline, CDR1 is SQVTM and CDR2 is ANQGSEA. The ends were cut back, 4 bases at V and 0 bases at J, with 13 bases in the middle. The DNA for the CDR3 is TGCAGCGTTGGGGGACGCACAAGCTCCTACGAGCAGTACTTC. Translation: CSVGGRTSSYEQYF.

The chain links TRBV19 to TRBJ1-1; TRBD1 is a possible D gene (5 bases). Germline V gene sequence: CDR1 LNHDA, CDR2 SQIVND (reference sequence). The V and J ends lost 3 bases and 2 bases respectively, with 10 bases between them. The CDR3 sequence is 14 residues long. CDR3 protein: CASSMDGTNTEAFF. CDR3 in DNA: TGTGCCAGTAGTATGGATGGGACCAACACTGAAGCTTTCTTT.

The genes are TRBV19 and TRBJ1-1; D uncertain. Trimming pared 3 bases from V and 1 base from J, leaving 9 bases between. The germline V gene encodes CDR1 LNHDA and CDR2 SQIVND (reference sequence). The CDR3 totals 14 residues. The CDR3 DNA reads as TGTGCCAGTAGTATTGAGTGGGGGAACACTGAAGCTTTCTTT. It codes for CASSIEWGNTEAFF.

This clone occurred once. CDR3 coding DNA: TGTGCCAGCAGCCTAACATTGCCCCTTTTCTACGAGCAGTACTTC. The encoded protein is CASSLTLPLFYEQYF. The V call is TRBV12-1, the J call TRBJ2-7. TRBV12-1 is a listed pseudogene. This CDR3 contains 15 residues.

The rearrangement joins TRBV15 to TRBJ1-3, with D unresolved. CDR3 size: 13 residues. The V and J ends lost 0 bases and 1 base respectively, with 1 base between them. CDR1 LNHNV and CDR2 YYDKDF come from the germline V gene (reference sequence). CDR3 amino acids: CATSRDSGNTIYF. CDR3 bases: TGTGCCACCAGCAGAGATTCTGGAAACACCATATATTTT. The full variable domain, rest sourced from reference TRBV15 and TRBJ1-3, is DAMVIQNPRYQVTQFGKPVTLSCSQTLNHNVMYWYQQKSSQAPKLLFHYYDKDFNNEADTPDNFQSRRPNTSFCFLDIRSPGLGDTAMYLCATSRDSGNTIYFGEGSWLTVV.

The rearrangement joins TRBV27 to TRBJ1-6, with no clear D. Trimming pared 3 bases from V and 8 bases from J, leaving 14 bases between. This CDR3 contains 15 residues. Per the germline V gene, CDR1 is MNHEY and CDR2 is SMNVEV (reference sequence). As DNA, the CDR3 is TGTGCCAGCAGTTTTGCGGCCGATAGTTATTCACCCCTCCACTTT. Translation gives CASSFAADSYSPLHF.

The J gene is TRBJ2-7, the V gene TRBV12-3 or TRBV12-4; no clear D. CDR3 size: 12 residues. The V end was cut by 6 bases, the J end by 4 bases, with 10 bases between. CDR3 in DNA: TGTGCCAGCAGCCGAGCCGGATACGAGCAGTACTTC. It yields the protein CASSRAGYEQYF.